The rows below give T cell receptor beta chains drawn from one sample of a study of cytomegalovirus exposure and HLA in healthy donors. Sequencing used immunoSEQ multiplex PCR; TCRdb keeps in-frame clones, though not all of them. Of under 200,000 clones listed, about 80% are singletons. Sequencing input: PBMCs. These receptors were obtained from a woman in her thirties in good health and CMV-seropositive. Both conserved end residues are part of each CDR3. Each record gives: V gene, J gene, D gene, clone size, CDR3 DNA, CDR3 protein. A D gene is named only where the DNA matches it firmly. Clone size is given for some rows only: seen once, a few or many times, or a class if the clone is expanded.

V: TRBV11-2
J: TRBJ1-2
D: -
size: -
DNA: TGTGCCAGCAGCCCGCGGACTCAGACGACAGGTTACGGCTACACCTTC
CDR3: CASSPRTQTTGYGYTF

V: TRBV27
J: TRBJ1-5
D: -
size: -
DNA: TGTGCCAGCAGTTATCAGGGTAGCAATCAGCCCCAGCATTTT
CDR3: CASSYQGSNQPQHF

V: TRBV5-1
J: TRBJ2-1
D: -
size: -
DNA: TGCGCCAGCAGCTTGGGGGTAGCGTACTACAATGAGCAGTTCTTC
CDR3: CASSLGVAYYNEQFF

V: TRBV5-1
J: TRBJ1-1
D: -
size: -
DNA: TGCGCCAGCAGCTTGGGCGGGGTTTCTCTGCCTGAAGCTTTCTTT
CDR3: CASSLGGVSLPEAFF

V: TRBV5-1
J: TRBJ2-7
D: TRBD2
size: -
DNA: TGCGCCAGCAGCCCCGTACTAGCGGGAGACGAGCAGTACTTC
CDR3: CASSPVLAGDEQYF

V: TRBV4-3
J: TRBJ1-2
D: TRBD1
size: few
DNA: TGCGCCAGCAGCCAAGAACCTTACTCCCCTGGACAGGGCTATGGCTACACCTTC
CDR3: CASSQEPYSPGQGYGYTF

V: TRBV6-1
J: TRBJ2-7
D: TRBD2
size: few
DNA: TGTGCCAGCAGTGACGAATGGACTAGCGGAATATACGAGCAGTACTTC
CDR3: CASSDEWTSGIYEQYF

V: TRBV4-1
J: TRBJ1-2
D: TRBD1
size: -
DNA: TGCGCCAGCAGCCCGGGACAGGGTCCTAACTATGGCTACACCTTC
CDR3: CASSPGQGPNYGYTF

V: TRBV7-6
J: TRBJ1-5
D: TRBD1
size: few
DNA: TGTGCCAGCAGCTTTGGACAGGGCAGCCAGCCCCAGCATTTT
CDR3: CASSFGQGSQPQHF

V: TRBV6-6
J: TRBJ1-5
D: TRBD1
size: -
DNA: TGTGCCAGCAGCGGACAGGGGCCGGGGGGAAGGCCCCAGCATTTT
CDR3: CASSGQGPGGRPQHF

V: TRBV7-8
J: TRBJ1-4
D: TRBD1
size: -
DNA: TGTGCCAGCGGATTCAGGGGGCCAAATGAAAAACTGTTTTTT
CDR3: CASGFRGPNEKLFF

V: TRBV5-4
J: TRBJ2-1
D: TRBD1
size: few
DNA: TGTGCCAGCAGCTTGGGCCCGGGACAGGGGGCGTACAATGAGCAGTTCTTC
CDR3: CASSLGPGQGAYNEQFF

V: TRBV19
J: TRBJ1-2
D: -
size: -
DNA: TGTGCCAGTAGTATCGATCTTCGGGGGGATGGCTACACCTTC
CDR3: CASSIDLRGDGYTF

V: TRBV29-1
J: TRBJ2-5
D: -
size: few
DNA: TGCAGCGTTGACACTAATGGGGAGACCCAGTACTTC
CDR3: CSVDTNGETQYF

V: TRBV6-5
J: TRBJ2-7
D: TRBD1
size: -
DNA: TGTGCCAGCAGTGACTTCGACAGGGGGCGACGGGAGCAGTACTTC
CDR3: CASSDFDRGRREQYF

V: TRBV5-6
J: TRBJ1-2
D: TRBD1
size: -
DNA: TGTGCCAGCAGCTTGGGACAGGGGGCTTATGGCTACACCTTC
CDR3: CASSLGQGAYGYTF

V: TRBV6-5
J: TRBJ2-1
D: -
size: -
DNA: TGTGCCAGCAGTTACGCCGTATCTCCGAGGAATGAGCAGTTCTTC
CDR3: CASSYAVSPRNEQFF

V: TRBV5-4
J: TRBJ1-2
D: TRBD1
size: -
DNA: TGTGCCAGCAGCTTGGACCGGGGACAGGGGGTTGGTGGCTACACCTTC
CDR3: CASSLDRGQGVGGYTF

V: TRBV2
J: TRBJ1-1
D: TRBD1
size: -
DNA: TGTGCCAGCAGTGAAGGGACAGGGGGTGACACTGAAGCTTTCTTT
CDR3: CASSEGTGGDTEAFF

V: TRBV10-2
J: TRBJ1-1
D: -
size: -
DNA: TGCGCCAGCAGTGGTCATGTGGGCGCCGACACTGAAGCTTTCTTT
CDR3: CASSGHVGADTEAFF

V: TRBV12-5
J: TRBJ1-1
D: -
size: -
DNA: TGTGCTAGTGGTTTGGGTCCTGAGGGCACTGAAGCTTTCTTT
CDR3: CASGLGPEGTEAFF

V: TRBV5-6
J: TRBJ1-1
D: TRBD1
size: -
DNA: TGTGCCAGCAGCGTGTCACAGGGGGTATCTGAAGCTTTCTTT
CDR3: CASSVSQGVSEAFF

V: TRBV6-1
J: TRBJ2-5
D: -
size: few
DNA: TGTGCCAGCAGTGAGGCGGGGGAGACCCAGTACTTC
CDR3: CASSEAGETQYF

V: TRBV7-6
J: TRBJ2-2
D: -
size: -
DNA: TGTGCCAGCAGCTCGTGGGAGGGACAGAACACCGGGGAGCTGTTTTTT
CDR3: CASSSWEGQNTGELFF

V: TRBV7-2
J: TRBJ2-7
D: -
size: -
DNA: TGTGCCAGCAGCTTAGGCCCGGGTAACCGGGCGGGGGCGTACGAGCAGTACTTC
CDR3: CASSLGPGNRAGAYEQYF

V: TRBV13
J: TRBJ2-1
D: -
size: -
DNA: TGTGCCAGCAGCCGGGAACCGGGACTGCACAATGAGCAGTTCTTC
CDR3: CASSREPGLHNEQFF

V: TRBV5-4
J: TRBJ2-7
D: TRBD1
size: once
DNA: TGTGCCAGCAGCTTGGTTCCGGGACAGGACCACCGCTACGAGCAGTACTTC
CDR3: CASSLVPGQDHRYEQYF

V: TRBV6-6
J: TRBJ2-5
D: -
size: -
DNA: TGTGCCAGCAGTTACGGAGCGGAAGAGACCCAGTACTTC
CDR3: CASSYGAEETQYF

V: TRBV5-6
J: TRBJ2-5
D: -
size: few
DNA: TGTGCCAGCAGCTTCCCAGGGAAAGAGACCCAGTACTTC
CDR3: CASSFPGKETQYF

V: TRBV30
J: TRBJ2-1
D: -
size: -
DNA: TGTGCCTGGAGTGTAGCCCTCTCCTACAATGAGCAGTTCTTC
CDR3: CAWSVALSYNEQFF

V: TRBV11-2
J: TRBJ2-7
D: TRBD2
size: -
DNA: TGTGCCAGCAGCGATACTAGCGGGGGCCTCCACAACTACGAGCAGTACTTC
CDR3: CASSDTSGGLHNYEQYF

V: TRBV7-2
J: TRBJ2-3
D: TRBD2
size: -
DNA: TGTGCCAGCAGCTTAACTGGCGGGAGCTCTTCAGATACGCAGTATTTT
CDR3: CASSLTGGSSSDTQYF

V: TRBV5-1
J: TRBJ2-7
D: -
size: -
DNA: TGCGCCAGCAGCACTTGGCTTACAGGGACCTACGAGCAGTACTTC
CDR3: CASSTWLTGTYEQYF

V: TRBV2
J: TRBJ1-2
D: -
size: -
DNA: TGTGCCAGCCTCTCTTTGGCAGGGAAGAACTATGGCTACACCTTC
CDR3: CASLSLAGKNYGYTF

V: TRBV7-9
J: TRBJ1-1
D: TRBD1
size: -
DNA: TGTGCCAGCAGCTTTTTGGGGGCAGGGGGCGGTTGGGCTGAAGCTTTCTTT
CDR3: CASSFLGAGGGWAEAFF

V: TRBV4-1
J: TRBJ2-1
D: TRBD2
size: -
DNA: TGCGCCAGCAGCCACCGGACTAGCGGGATTACAAGCTCCTACAATGAGCAGTTCTTC
CDR3: CASSHRTSGITSSYNEQFF

V: TRBV7-6
J: TRBJ2-2
D: -
size: -
DNA: TGTGCCAGCAGCTTAGAGCTGGGGCAGGGTAACGGGGAGCTGTTTTTT
CDR3: CASSLELGQGNGELFF

V: TRBV9
J: TRBJ1-3
D: -
size: -
DNA: TGTGCCAGCAGCGTAGTGTCCGGGGGCTCTGGAAACACCATATATTTT
CDR3: CASSVVSGGSGNTIYF

V: TRBV10-3
J: TRBJ1-5
D: TRBD1
size: -
DNA: TGTGCCATCAGCCGGGGGACAGGTTGGCAGCCCCAGCATTTT
CDR3: CAISRGTGWQPQHF

V: TRBV7-2
J: TRBJ2-5
D: TRBD2
size: -
DNA: TGTGCCAGCAGCGCAGCTAGCGGGAGGAGGCAGACCCAGTACTTC
CDR3: CASSAASGRRQTQYF

V: TRBV9
J: TRBJ1-2
D: TRBD1
size: -
DNA: TGTGCCAGCAGCGTTAGTGTACAGGGGGTTAACTATGGCTACACCTTC
CDR3: CASSVSVQGVNYGYTF

V: TRBV6-6
J: TRBJ2-1
D: -
size: -
DNA: TGTGCCAGCAGTCAGGGTAGAGATGAGCAGTTCTTC
CDR3: CASSQGRDEQFF